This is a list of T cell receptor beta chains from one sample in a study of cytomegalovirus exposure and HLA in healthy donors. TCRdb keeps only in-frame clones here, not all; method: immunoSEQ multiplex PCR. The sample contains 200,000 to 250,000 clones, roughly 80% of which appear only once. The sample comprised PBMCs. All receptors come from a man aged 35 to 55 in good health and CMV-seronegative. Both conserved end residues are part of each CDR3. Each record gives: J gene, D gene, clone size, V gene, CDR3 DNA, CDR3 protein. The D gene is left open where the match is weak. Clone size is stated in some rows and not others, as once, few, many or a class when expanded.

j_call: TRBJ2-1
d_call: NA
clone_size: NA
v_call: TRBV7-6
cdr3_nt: TGTGCCAGCAGCTCAGAGGATGTTTCGCAGTTCTTC
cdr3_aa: CASSSEDVSQFF

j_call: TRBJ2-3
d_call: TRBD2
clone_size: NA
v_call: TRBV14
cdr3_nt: TGTGCCAGCAGCCCTGGGACTAGCGGGGGGGGCCGTAGTGATACGCAGTATTTT
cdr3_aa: CASSPGTSGGGRSDTQYF

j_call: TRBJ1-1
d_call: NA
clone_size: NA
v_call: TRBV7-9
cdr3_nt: TGTTCCAGCAGCGTCGGACAACGGAACACTGAAGCTTTCTTT
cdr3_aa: CSSSVGQRNTEAFF

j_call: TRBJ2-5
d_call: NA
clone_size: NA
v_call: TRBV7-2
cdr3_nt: TGTGCCAGCAGCTTAAACAAAGAGACCCAGTACTTC
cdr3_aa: CASSLNKETQYF

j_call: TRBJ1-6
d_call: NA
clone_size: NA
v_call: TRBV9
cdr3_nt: TGTGCCAGCAGCGTGACAGGAAGTAATTCACCCCTCCACTTT
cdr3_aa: CASSVTGSNSPLHF

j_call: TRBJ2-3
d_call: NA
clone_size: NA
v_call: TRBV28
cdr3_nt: TGTGCCAGCAGTGACCAACAGGTCGGCACGCAGTATTTT
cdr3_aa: CASSDQQVGTQYF

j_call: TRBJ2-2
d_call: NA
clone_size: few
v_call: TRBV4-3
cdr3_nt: TGCGCCAGCAGCCATGGTTCGGGCAGGGGGAACACCGGGGAGCTGTTTTTT
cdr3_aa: CASSHGSGRGNTGELFF

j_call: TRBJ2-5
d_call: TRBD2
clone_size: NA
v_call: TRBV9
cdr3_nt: TGTGCCAGCAGCGTAGCTGGGTCCAGCGGGGGGGCCAAGGAGACCCAGTACTTC
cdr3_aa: CASSVAGSSGGAKETQYF

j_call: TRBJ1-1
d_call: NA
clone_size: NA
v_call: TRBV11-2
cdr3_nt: TGTGCCACTGTACGGTCGGCAGGGACTGAAGCTTTCTTT
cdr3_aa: CATVRSAGTEAFF

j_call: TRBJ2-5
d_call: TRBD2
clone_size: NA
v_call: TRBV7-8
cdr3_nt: TGTGCCAGCAGCTTCGTCCCTAGCGGGGGGAGTGAGACCCAGTACTTC
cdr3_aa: CASSFVPSGGSETQYF

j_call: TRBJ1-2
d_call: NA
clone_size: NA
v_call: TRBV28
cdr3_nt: TGTGCCAGCAGTTTAAGCGACTATGGCTACACCTTC
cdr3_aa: CASSLSDYGYTF

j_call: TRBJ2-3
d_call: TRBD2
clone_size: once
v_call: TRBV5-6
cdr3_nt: TGTGCCAGCAGCTTGGCCGGGACTAGCTTGCGGACGCAGTATTTT
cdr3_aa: CASSLAGTSLRTQYF

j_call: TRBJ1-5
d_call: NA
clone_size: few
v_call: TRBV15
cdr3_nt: TGTGCCACCAGCGGTACAGGGAGCCGCCAGCCCCAGCATTTT
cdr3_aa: CATSGTGSRQPQHF

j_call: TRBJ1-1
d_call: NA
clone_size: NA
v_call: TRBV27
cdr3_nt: TGTGCCAGCAGTGCGTTGGGGGGAAACACTGAAGCTTTCTTT
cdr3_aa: CASSALGGNTEAFF

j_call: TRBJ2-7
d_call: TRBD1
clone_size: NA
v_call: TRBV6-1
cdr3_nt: TGTGCCAGCAGTGCGGGGACAGGGGGCTACACCTACGAGCAGTACTTC
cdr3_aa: CASSAGTGGYTYEQYF

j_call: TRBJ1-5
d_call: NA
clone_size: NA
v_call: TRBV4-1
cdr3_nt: TGCGCCAGCAGCCAAGGGTTTACCGGGCAGGGGTTTCAGCCCCAGCATTTT
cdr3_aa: CASSQGFTGQGFQPQHF

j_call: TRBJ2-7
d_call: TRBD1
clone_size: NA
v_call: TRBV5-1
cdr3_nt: TGCGCCAGCAGCCTAGGGACAGGGAACTACGAGCAGTACTTC
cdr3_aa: CASSLGTGNYEQYF

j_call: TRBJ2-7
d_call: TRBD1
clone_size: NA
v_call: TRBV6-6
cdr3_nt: TGTGCCAGCCGTCGGACAGGGTGGTTTGAGCAGTACTTC
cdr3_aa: CASRRTGWFEQYF

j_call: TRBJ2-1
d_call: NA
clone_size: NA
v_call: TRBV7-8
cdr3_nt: TGTGCCAGCAGCTTGGATCCAGGCTCCTACAATGAGCAGTTCTTC
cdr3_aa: CASSLDPGSYNEQFF

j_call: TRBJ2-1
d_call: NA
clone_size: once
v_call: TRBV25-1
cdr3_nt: TGTGCCAGCAGCCTACCTGGTGGGGCAGGACGGTTCTTC
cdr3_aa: CASSLPGGAGRFF

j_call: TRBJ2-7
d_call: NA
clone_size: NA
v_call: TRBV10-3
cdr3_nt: TGTGCCATCAGGAACTACAGGGCCGGCGACGAGCAGTACTTC
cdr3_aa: CAIRNYRAGDEQYF

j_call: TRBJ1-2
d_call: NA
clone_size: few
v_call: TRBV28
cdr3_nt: TGTGCCAGCGGGGTAGCAGGGGCGCGGGGCTACACCTTC
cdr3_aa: CASGVAGARGYTF

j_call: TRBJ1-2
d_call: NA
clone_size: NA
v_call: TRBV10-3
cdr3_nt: TGTGCCGGATCACAGGGTGGAAATGGCTACACCTTC
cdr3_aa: CAGSQGGNGYTF

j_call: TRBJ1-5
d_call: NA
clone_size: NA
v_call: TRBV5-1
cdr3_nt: TGCGCCAGCAGCTTGGGGGAGAGCAATCAGCCCCAGCATTTT
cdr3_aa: CASSLGESNQPQHF

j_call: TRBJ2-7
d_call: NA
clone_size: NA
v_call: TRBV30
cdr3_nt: TGTGCCTGGAGTGGGGGGCTGATCTACGAGCAGTACTTC
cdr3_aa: CAWSGGLIYEQYF

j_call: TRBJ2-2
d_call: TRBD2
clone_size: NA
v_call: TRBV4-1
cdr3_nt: TGCGCCAGCAGCCCGAAGCTAACTTGGTTCAAGCGGGAGGGCCGGGCCGGGGAGCTGTTTTTT
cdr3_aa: CASSPKLTWFKREGRAGELFF

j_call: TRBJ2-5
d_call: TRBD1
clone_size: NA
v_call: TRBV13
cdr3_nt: TGTGCCAGCAGCCCCCGACAGGGCATAGAGACCCAGTACTTC
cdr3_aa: CASSPRQGIETQYF

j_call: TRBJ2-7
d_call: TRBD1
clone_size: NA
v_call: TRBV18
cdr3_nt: TGTGCCAGCTCATCCAGGGGACAGGGAGGCAACGAGCAGTACTTC
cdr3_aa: CASSSRGQGGNEQYF

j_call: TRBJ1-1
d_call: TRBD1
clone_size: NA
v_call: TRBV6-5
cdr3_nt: TGTGCCAGCAGTTTACCAGGGGGCGAAGCTTTCTTT
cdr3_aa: CASSLPGGEAFF

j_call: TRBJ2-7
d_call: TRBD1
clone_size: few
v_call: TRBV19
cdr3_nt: TGTGCCAGTAGTATGGTGGGACAGGGTACCGAGCAGTACTTC
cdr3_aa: CASSMVGQGTEQYF

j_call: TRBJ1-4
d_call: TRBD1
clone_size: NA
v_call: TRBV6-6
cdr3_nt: TGTGCCAGCAGTTACCAGCAGGGGGCTAATGAAAAACTGTTTTTT
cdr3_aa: CASSYQQGANEKLFF

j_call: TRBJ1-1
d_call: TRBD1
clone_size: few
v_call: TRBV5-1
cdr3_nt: TGCGCCAGCAGCTCGGGACAGTACACTGAAGCTTTCTTT
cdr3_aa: CASSSGQYTEAFF

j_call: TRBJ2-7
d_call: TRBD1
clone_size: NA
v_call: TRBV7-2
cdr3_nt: TGTGCCAGCAGCTTACGGGACAGATTTTACGAGCAGTACTTC
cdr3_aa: CASSLRDRFYEQYF

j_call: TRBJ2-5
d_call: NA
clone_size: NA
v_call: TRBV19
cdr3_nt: TGTGCCAGTAGTAGGAGTCTGGGGCTAGAGACCCAGTACTTC
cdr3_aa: CASSRSLGLETQYF

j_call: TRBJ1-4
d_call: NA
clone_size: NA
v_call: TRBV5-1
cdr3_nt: TGCGCCAGCAGCGGTGGACACGCGAGAGCAACTAATGAAAAACTGTTTTTT
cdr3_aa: CASSGGHARATNEKLFF

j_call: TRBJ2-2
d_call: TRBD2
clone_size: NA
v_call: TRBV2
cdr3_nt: TGTGCCAGCACCGAAGCGGGGGCAAGGACCGGGGAGCTGTTTTTT
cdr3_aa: CASTEAGARTGELFF

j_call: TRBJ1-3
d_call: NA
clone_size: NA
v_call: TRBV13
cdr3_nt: TGTGCCAGCAGCTTAGGGGTCGGCTCTGGAAACACCATATATTTT
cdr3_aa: CASSLGVGSGNTIYF

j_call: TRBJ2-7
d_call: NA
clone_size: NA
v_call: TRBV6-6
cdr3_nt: TGTGCCAGCAGTTACTCCACAAGGCTGCAGGGCGAGCAGTACTTC
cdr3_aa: CASSYSTRLQGEQYF

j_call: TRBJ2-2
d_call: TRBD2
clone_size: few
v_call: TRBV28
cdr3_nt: TGTGCCAGCAGTTTCAGGGGAATACGGACTAGCGGAGAAGGTGTCACCGGGGAGCTGTTTTTT
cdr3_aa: CASSFRGIRTSGEGVTGELFF

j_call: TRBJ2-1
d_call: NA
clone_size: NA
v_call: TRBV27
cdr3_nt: TGTGCCAGCAGATCTCTAGGGGGGGTTCCCTACAATGAGCAGTTCTTC
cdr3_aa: CASRSLGGVPYNEQFF

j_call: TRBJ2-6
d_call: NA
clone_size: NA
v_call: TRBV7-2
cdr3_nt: TGTGCCAGCAGCTTCGGGGTAGGGGCCAACGTCCTGACTTTC
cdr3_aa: CASSFGVGANVLTF

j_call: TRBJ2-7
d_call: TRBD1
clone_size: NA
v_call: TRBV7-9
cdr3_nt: TGTGCCAGTGGGACAGGGGGGTTTTTCGAGCAGTACTTC
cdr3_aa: CASGTGGFFEQYF

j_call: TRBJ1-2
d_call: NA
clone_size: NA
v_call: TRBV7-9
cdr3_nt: TGTGCCAGCAGCTTAGTGCAGGGGAGAGGCTACACCTTC
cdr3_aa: CASSLVQGRGYTF

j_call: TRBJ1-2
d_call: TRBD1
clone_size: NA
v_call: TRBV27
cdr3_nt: TGTGCCAGCAGGACAGGGTACGGCTACACCTTC
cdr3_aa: CASRTGYGYTF

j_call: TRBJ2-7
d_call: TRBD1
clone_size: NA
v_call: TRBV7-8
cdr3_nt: TGTGCCAGCAGCTTTACAGGGGGCCGGTACGAGCAGTACTTC
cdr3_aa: CASSFTGGRYEQYF

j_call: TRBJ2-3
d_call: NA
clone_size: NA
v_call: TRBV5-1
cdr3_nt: TGCGCCAGCAGTCCGACCCCGGGACTTATCACAGATACGCAGTATTTT
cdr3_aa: CASSPTPGLITDTQYF

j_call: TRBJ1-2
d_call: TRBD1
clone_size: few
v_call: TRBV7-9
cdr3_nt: TGTGCCAGCAGCTTCGGACAGGGGACTTATGGCTACACCTTC
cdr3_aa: CASSFGQGTYGYTF

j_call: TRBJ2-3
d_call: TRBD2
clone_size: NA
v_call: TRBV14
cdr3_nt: TGTGCCAGCAGCCAAGATAGCAGGGTCGGGAGGACAGATACGCAGTATTTT
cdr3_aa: CASSQDSRVGRTDTQYF

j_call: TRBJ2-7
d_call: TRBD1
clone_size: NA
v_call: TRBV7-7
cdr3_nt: TGTGCCAGCAGCCCCCACCCGGGACAGGGTAACGAGCAGTACTTC
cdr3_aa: CASSPHPGQGNEQYF

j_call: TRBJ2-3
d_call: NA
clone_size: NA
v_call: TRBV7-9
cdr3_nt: TGTGCCAGCAGCTTCGGCGGGTCTAGCACAGATACGCAGTATTTT
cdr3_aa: CASSFGGSSTDTQYF

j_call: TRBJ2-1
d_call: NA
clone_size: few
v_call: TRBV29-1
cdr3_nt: TGCAGCGTCTACGCCCCGGGGAGCTCCTACAATGAGCAGTTCTTC
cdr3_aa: CSVYAPGSSYNEQFF

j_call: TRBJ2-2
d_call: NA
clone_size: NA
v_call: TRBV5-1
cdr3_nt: TGCGCCAGCAGCTTCACAGGAGAACCCACCGGGGAGCTGTTTTTT
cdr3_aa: CASSFTGEPTGELFF

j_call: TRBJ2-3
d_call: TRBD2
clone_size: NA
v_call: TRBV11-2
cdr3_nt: TGTGCCAGCAGCTTAGTCAGGGCGGGAGGACCCCGAGTGCAGTATTTT
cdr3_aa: CASSLVRAGGPRVQYF

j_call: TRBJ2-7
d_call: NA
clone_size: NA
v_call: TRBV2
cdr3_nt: TGTGCCAGCAGTGTTCTAGTGGTCGACCACGAGCAGTACTTC
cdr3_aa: CASSVLVVDHEQYF

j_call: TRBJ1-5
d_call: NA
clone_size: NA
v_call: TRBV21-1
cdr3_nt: TGTGCCAGCAGCAATCATGTCAGGGCAAGCAATCAGCCCCAGCATTTT
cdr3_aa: CASSNHVRASNQPQHF

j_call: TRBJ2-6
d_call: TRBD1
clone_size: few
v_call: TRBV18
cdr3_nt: TGTGCCAGCTCACCGACAGGGATCTCTGGGGCCAACGTCCTGACTTTC
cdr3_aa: CASSPTGISGANVLTF

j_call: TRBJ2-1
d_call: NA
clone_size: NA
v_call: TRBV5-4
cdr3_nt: TGTGCCAGCAGCGGTACTAGCAATGAGCAGTTCTTC
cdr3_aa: CASSGTSNEQFF

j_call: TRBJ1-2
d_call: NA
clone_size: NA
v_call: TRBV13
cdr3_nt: TGTGCCAGCAGCTTACCGGGACTGGGGGGCTACACCTTC
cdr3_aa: CASSLPGLGGYTF